The 30 T cell receptor beta chains in this list originate from one sample, sequenced in a study of T cell responses to AZD1222 COVID-19 vaccine. This table comes from immunoSEQ multiplex PCR, and its TCRdb copy is limited to in-frame clones, with some not included. The sample comprises about 180,000 clones, approximately 90% of which are singletons, and roughly 4% rests with the top ten. Specimen: peripheral blood, collected 28 days after the second dose of the MenACWY control vaccine. The receptors derive from an adult who received the MenACWY meningococcal vaccine as a control.

The chain links TRBV7-6 to TRBJ2-1, with D possibly TRBD2 on 5 matching bases. The V end was cut by 5 bases, the J end by 5 bases, with 10 bases between. Germline CDR1 is SGHVS and CDR2 is FNYEAQ. This CDR3 contains 13 residues. The CDR3 loop reads CASSAGLNNEQFF. The CDR3 DNA sequence: TGTGCCAGCAGCGCCGGACTGAACAATGAGCAGTTCTTC. Full variable domain (outside the CDR3, taken from reference TRBV7-6 and TRBJ2-1): GAGVSQSPRYKVTKRGQDVALRCDPISGHVSLYWYRQALGQGPEFLTYFNYEAQQDKSGLPNDRFSAERPEGSISTLTIQRTEQRDSAMYRCASSAGLNNEQFFGPGTRLTVL.

The rearrangement joins TRBV24-1 to TRBJ2-3; D gene unclear. The germline gives CDR1 KGHDR, CDR2 SFDVKD. V dropped 5 bases and J dropped 0 bases, with 8 bases sitting between them. This CDR3 region has 14 residues. The CDR3 protein is CATSVPASTDTQYF. The CDR3 region has the DNA TGTGCCACCAGTGTACCTGCGAGCACAGATACGCAGTATTTT.

The chain carries TRBV7-2 and TRBJ1-2; D gene uncertain. CDR1 and CDR2 (germline): SGHTA, FQGNSA. The CDR3 sequence is 13 residues long. V lost 3 bases and J 1 base, leaving 6 bases between the germline ends. CDR3 nucleotides: TGTGCCAGCAGCTTGGAAAGTAACTATGGCTACACCTTC. Its protein product is CASSLESNYGYTF.

This sequence joins TRBV29-1 and TRBJ1-1; D unclear. The germline gives CDR1 SQVTM, CDR2 ANQGSEA. The CDR3 spans 12 residues. The germline V and J ends were trimmed by 7 bases and 5 bases, with 14 bases remaining between them. The CDR3 reads CSGRVGQTEAFF. In nucleotides, the CDR3 is TGCAGCGGGCGTGTAGGCCAGACTGAAGCTTTCTTT.

This clone appeared a few times. V is TRBV19 and J is TRBJ2-7; TRBD1 agrees at 8 bases. Germline V lookup: CDR1 LNHDA, CDR2 SQIVND (reference sequence). This CDR3 spans 14 amino acids. Germline trimming cut 3 bases from V and 7 bases from J; bases unmatched to any gene: 8. The CDR3 region has the DNA TGTGCCAGTAGTATCACCGGACAGGGCAGAGAGCAGTACTTC. Its translation: CASSITGQGREQYF.

The chain couples TRBV19 to TRBJ2-5, with a weak D call TRBD1 (6 bases). The CDR3 extends over 15 amino acids. From germline, CDR1 is LNHDA and CDR2 SQIVND (reference sequence). With 5 bases removed from V and 5 bases from J, the gap between germline ends came to 18 bases. The CDR3 sequence: CASSPRPGRGETQYF. The CDR3 DNA reads as TGTGCCAGTAGTCCAAGACCTGGCAGGGGTGAGACCCAGTACTTC. Full variable domain (missing parts from reference TRBV19 and TRBJ2-5): DGGITQSPKYLFRKEGQNVTLSCEQNLNHDAMYWYRQDPGQGLRLIYYSQIVNDFQKGDIAEGYSVSREKKESFPLTVTSAQKNPTAFYLCASSPRPGRGETQYFGPGTRLLVL.

This clone was seen a single time. This chain links TRBV6-1 with TRBJ1-2; 9 nucleotides match TRBD1. This CDR3 has 16 residues. Germline loops: CDR1 MNHNS, CDR2 SASEGT. Trimming at V came to 2 bases and at J to 3 bases, leaving 7 bases not matched to a gene. The CDR3 nucleotides read TGTGCCAGCAGTGAATATACAGGGGGCGTCTACTATGGCTACACCTTC. This translates into CASSEYTGGVYYGYTF.

This chain links TRBV29-1 with TRBJ1-1; D might be TRBD1 (5 bases). Trimming left V 7 bases short and J 5 bases short, with 17 bases between. There are 13 residues in the CDR3. Germline V gene data show CDR1 as SQVTM and CDR2 as ANQGSEA. Here the CDR3 DNA reads TGCAGCGCCACCACGTTCGGGACTACTGAAGCTTTCTTT. Protein product: CSATTFGTTEAFF.

Only a few counts were recorded for this clone. This sequence joins TRBV12-5 and TRBJ1-1; D is perhaps TRBD1 (5 bases). The CDR3 contains 13 residues. Trimming pared 5 bases from V and 1 base from J, leaving 8 bases between. From germline, CDR1 is LGHNT and CDR2 FRNRAP. The CDR3 loop reads CASGPQGNTEAFF. CDR3 DNA: TGTGCTAGTGGTCCTCAGGGGAACACTGAAGCTTTCTTT.

The chain is built from TRBV28 and TRBJ1-2, with TRBD1 matching 12 bases. The length of the CDR3 is 13 residues. V dropped 6 bases and J dropped 13; count of bases not matched to a gene: 9. CDR1 is MDHEN and CDR2 is SYDVKM in the germline V gene. The CDR3: CASSAGQGAGGTF. CDR3 sequence (DNA): TGTGCCAGCAGCGCGGGACAGGGGGCGGGGGGCACCTTC.

This clone was observed once. The chain links TRBV9 to TRBJ2-1; 8 bases are shared with TRBD2. CDR1 SGDLS and CDR2 YYNGEE come from the germline V gene. After removal of 3 bases from V and 1 base from J, the junction contained 9 bases not matched to a gene. The length of the CDR3 is 17 residues. The CDR3 region is CASSASPAGVSYNEQFF. For the CDR3, the DNA is TGTGCCAGCAGCGCCTCTCCAGCGGGGGTGTCCTACAATGAGCAGTTCTTC.

This chain connects TRBV24-1 to TRBJ1-2; no clear D. The CDR3 runs 13 residues. Germline V gene data show CDR1 as KGHDR and CDR2 as SFDVKD. V was trimmed by 6 bases and J by 4 bases, leaving 11 bases between them. CDR3 loop: CATSPRGSYGYTF. Written as DNA, the CDR3 is TGTGCCACCAGTCCCCGCGGGAGCTATGGCTACACCTTC.

The CDR3 is CASSFSFGGSNQPQHF. The DNA for the CDR3 is TGTGCCAGCAGCTTTTCCTTTGGAGGGAGCAATCAGCCCCAGCATTTT. The chain employs TRBV5-5 and TRBJ1-5; D gene uncertain. From germline, CDR1 is SGHKS and CDR2 YYEKEE (reference sequence). V shed 2 bases and J shed 1 base, with 13 bases lying between them. This CDR3 is built from 16 residues.

The chain combines TRBV19 with TRBJ1-1; a weak D match, TRBD1 (5 bases). Trimming left V 4 bases short and J 0 bases short, with 15 bases between. The CDR3 is made up of 16 amino acids. Germline lookup yields CDR1 LNHDA and CDR2 SQIVND (reference sequence). CDR3 DNA: TGTGCCAGTAGTAGCGGGGCACGGGTGATGAACACTGAAGCTTTCTTT. It codes for CASSSGARVMNTEAFF. The full variable domain, with the rest looked up from reference TRBV19 and TRBJ1-1, is DGGITQSPKYLFRKEGQNVTLSCEQNLNHDAMYWYRQDPGQGLRLIYYSQIVNDFQKGDIAEGYSVSREKKESFPLTVTSAQKNPTAFYLCASSSGARVMNTEAFFGQGTRLTVV.

This chain connects TRBV2 to TRBJ2-7; no clear D. Germline values: CDR1 SNHLY, CDR2 FYNNEI. CDR3 size: 11 residues. The V end was cut by 5 bases, the J end by 6 bases, with 8 bases between. The DNA of the CDR3 is TGTGCCAGCAGTCCCAGCGTCGAGCAGTACTTC. It is translated as CASSPSVEQYF. Full variable domain (missing parts from reference TRBV2 and TRBJ2-7): EPEVTQTPSHQVTQMGQEVILRCVPISNHLYFYWYRQILGQKVEFLVSFYNNEISEKSEIFDDQFSVERPDGSNFTLKIRSTKLEDSAMYFCASSPSVEQYFGPGTRLTVT.

The V call is TRBV27, the J call TRBJ1-6; 9 bases agree with TRBD1. With 8 bases clipped from V and 7 bases from J, the junction kept 0 bases outside the gene matches. Germline assignment: CDR1 MNHEY and CDR2 SMNVEV (reference sequence). This CDR3 region has 12 residues. In nucleotides, the CDR3 is TGTGCCAGCGGACAGGGGAATTCACCCCTCCACTTT. The encoded protein is CASGQGNSPLHF.

This clone occurred once. V usage is TRBV3-1 (or the pseudogene TRBV3-2) and J usage is TRBJ2-7; D remains ambiguous. Germline CDR1 reads LGHDT; CDR2 reads YNNKEL (reference sequence). The V end lost 0 bases, the J end lost 3 bases, and 12 bases lay between the germline ends. The CDR3 contains 15 residues. This chain's CDR3 is CASSQDAYWIYEQYF. The DNA of the CDR3 is TGTGCCAGCAGCCAAGATGCGTACTGGATCTACGAGCAGTACTTC.

V usage is TRBV6-5 and J usage is TRBJ1-6, with D perhaps matching TRBD1 (6 bases). CDR1 and CDR2 (germline): MNHEY, SVGAGI. CDR3 size: 16 residues. V lost 2 bases, J lost 6 bases, and 14 bases lay in between. The CDR3 reads CASSYTRDIVNSPLHF. CDR3 in DNA: TGTGCCAGCAGTTACACCCGGGACATCGTTAATTCACCCCTCCACTTT.

The chain employs TRBV27 and TRBJ1-1; TRBD1 matches at 11 bases. Germline-derived CDR1 and CDR2 are MNHEY and SMNVEV (reference sequence). This CDR3 is 14 amino acids long. The V and J ends lost 4 bases and 4 bases, in that order; junction bases with no gene match: 2. DNA for the CDR3: TGTGCCAGCAGTTCGGGACAGGGGGTCACTGAAGCTTTCTTT. It codes for CASSSGQGVTEAFF.

The chain joins TRBV27 to TRBJ2-7; D uncertain. Germline values: CDR1 MNHEY, CDR2 SMNVEV (reference sequence). The CDR3 spans 13 residues. With 7 bases removed from V and 4 bases from J, the gap between germline ends came to 14 bases. CDR3 in amino acids: CASISSDGYEQYF. DNA for the CDR3: TGTGCCAGCATTTCTTCCGACGGTTACGAGCAGTACTTC.

V is TRBV28 and J is TRBJ2-7; 10 nucleotides line up with TRBD1. Trimming at V came to 3 bases and at J to 2 bases, leaving 4 bases not matched to a gene. The CDR3 runs 15 residues. Germline-derived CDR1 and CDR2 are MDHEN and SYDVKM. CDR3 in DNA: TGTGCCAGCAGTTTTCAAGGACAGGGGGCCTACGAGCAGTACTTC. Its translation: CASSFQGQGAYEQYF.

The V call is TRBV20-1, the J call TRBJ2-7; no firm D call. Trimming pared 3 bases from V and 6 bases from J, leaving 9 bases between. Germline V gene lookup returns CDR1 DFQATT and CDR2 SNEGSKA (reference sequence). The CDR3 contains 11 residues. The CDR3 DNA reads TGCAGTGCTAGGCCCTCGCCCGAGCAGTACTTC. Translating gives CSARPSPEQYF.

CDR3 region: CASSLGHSNQPQHF. For the CDR3, the DNA is TGTGCCAGCAGCTTAGGGCATAGCAATCAGCCCCAGCATTTT. The J gene is TRBJ1-5, the V gene TRBV7-2; unclear D gene. V dropped 1 base and J dropped 0 bases, with 4 bases sitting between them. The germline V gene has CDR1 SGHTA and CDR2 FQGNSA. The CDR3 runs to 14 residues. The complete variable domain, with remaining parts taken from reference TRBV7-2 and TRBJ1-5, reads GAGVSQSPSNKVTEKGKDVELRCDPISGHTALYWYRQSLGQGLEFLIYFQGNSAPDKSGLPSDRFSAERTGGSVSTLTIQRTQQEDSAVYLCASSLGHSNQPQHFGDGTRLSIL.

This clone was counted a few times. This chain joins TRBV4-2 and TRBJ2-7, with 9 nucleotides matching TRBD2. CDR3 length: 18 amino acids. CDR1 is LGHNA and CDR2 is YNFKEQ in the germline V gene. V dropped 1 base and J dropped 5; count of bases not matched to a gene: 15. This chain's CDR3 is CASSQAWGGVAGAHEQYF. CDR3 nucleotide sequence: TGTGCCAGCAGCCAAGCTTGGGGGGGAGTAGCGGGAGCTCACGAGCAGTACTTC.

CDR3 residues: CATSRSPTGASTEAFF. CDR3 DNA: TGTGCCACCAGCAGGTCCCCAACGGGGGCGAGCACTGAAGCTTTCTTT. The J gene is TRBJ1-1, the V gene TRBV15, with D possibly being TRBD1 (6 bases). CDR1 is LNHNV and CDR2 is YYDKDF in the germline V gene (reference sequence). Trimming cost V 3 bases and J 4 bases, with 18 bases left between them. CDR3 length equals 16 residues.

The genes are TRBV20-1 and TRBJ1-6, with D hard to call. The CDR3 covers 14 residues. Trimming took 3 bases from V and 14 from J, leaving 20 bases between them. Per the germline V gene, CDR1 is DFQATT and CDR2 is SNEGSKA (reference sequence). CDR3 protein: CSASMPLREGSLHF. The CDR3 DNA reads as TGCAGTGCTAGTATGCCCCTTCGGGAAGGATCCCTCCACTTT.

This clone was counted a single time. The rearrangement joins TRBV25-1 to TRBJ1-2, with 8 bases fitting TRBD1. CDR3 length: 15 residues. After removal of 4 bases from V and 2 bases from J, the junction contained 6 bases not matched to a gene. The germline gives CDR1 MGHDK, CDR2 SYGVNS. The CDR3 nucleotides read TGTGCCAGCAGTGCTACCGGGACAGGCAACTATGGCTACACCTTC. Translation: CASSATGTGNYGYTF.

The rearrangement uses TRBV6-6 and TRBJ2-3; 7 nucleotides align to TRBD1. The CDR3 covers 14 residues. Germline V gene data show CDR1 as MNHNY and CDR2 as SVGAGI (reference sequence). The junction had 4 bases not matched to a gene; V was cut back by 5 bases and J by 2 bases. In DNA, the CDR3 is TGTGCCAGCAGTCCGGACAGGCTCACAGATACGCAGTATTTT. Protein: CASSPDRLTDTQYF.

V gene TRBV28 combines with J gene TRBJ1-1; 8 positions match TRBD1. CDR3 length: 14 residues. Trimming cost V 7 bases and J 4 bases; bases outside gene matches: 8. The germline CDR1 and CDR2 sequences are MDHEN and SYDVKM. CDR3 region: CASMEGQVGTEAFF. Here the CDR3 DNA reads TGTGCCAGCATGGAGGGACAGGTCGGCACTGAAGCTTTCTTT.

V gene TRBV7-9 combines with J gene TRBJ2-4; 7 bases map to TRBD2. V gave up 2 bases and J gave up 0 bases; unmatched junction bases: 7. Looked up from germline, CDR1 is SEHNR and CDR2 is FQNEAQ (reference sequence). This CDR3 spans 17 amino acids. The CDR3 sequence: CASSLIPGGAAKNIQYF. The CDR3 region has the DNA TGTGCCAGCAGCTTAATCCCGGGAGGCGCAGCCAAAAACATTCAGTACTTC.